Included here is one TCR beta chain sequence, with context. Per the authors' pipeline: Reference gene primer amplification gave estimated nucleated cell counts. The protocol was immunoSEQ multiplex PCR, while the TCRdb copy is restricted to in-frame clones and leaves out a portion. V and J calls and clone size are copied from that table; D and trimming were computed from the DNA. Of around 57,000 clones in the sample, roughly nine tenths were seen once. This sample was included in a study of blood T cell repertoires in COVID-19. Across the whole study: Both acute and convalescent COVID-19 samples were obtained from the United States, Italy and Spain. T cells, B-cell-depleted T cells, or PBMCs provided the cDNA or gDNA that served as material.

Germline-derived CDR1 and CDR2 are PRHDT and FYEKMQ (reference sequence). Trimming at V came to 4 bases and at J to 0 bases, leaving 8 bases not matched to a gene. The CDR3 spans 19 residues. The Seattle patients, enrolled during active infection, were followed longitudinally. Sequencing was carried out using peripheral blood. The source is a woman of 80 years or more with COVID-19, enrolled during active disease. The chain has TRBV13 and TRBJ2-4; 14 bases line up with TRBD2. CDR3 nucleotides: TGTGCCAGCAGCTCGTGGACTAGCGGGGGGCTACTAGCCAAAAACATTCAGTACTTC. Encoded protein: CASSSWTSGGLLAKNIQYF.